A single sample is the source of the 15 T cell receptor beta chains below, sequenced in a study of blood T cell repertoires in COVID-19. Repertoires were generated with immunoSEQ multiplex PCR, while TCRdb's copy carries only in-frame clones and drops some. The sample has a few hundred thousand clones, 70% to 90% seen once; the top ten hold 1.4% to 1.5%. Sequencing used PBMCs or T cells enriched from blood (not recorded which). The receptors derive from a woman between 18 and 29 years old who had been exposed to COVID-19.

The chain couples TRBV25-1 to TRBJ2-7, with D tentatively TRBD2 (6 bases). Trimming pared 3 bases from V and 2 bases from J, leaving 14 bases between. CDR1 and CDR2 from the germline V gene are MGHDK and SYGVNS. The CDR3 has 15 amino acids. CDR3 DNA: TGTGCCAGCAGTGATCCCAGCGGGCACGCCTACGAGCAGTACTTC. Amino acids: CASSDPSGHAYEQYF.

V gene TRBV5-1 combines with J gene TRBJ2-1; 8 bases are a match to TRBD2. The J segment lost 6 bases and the V segment lost 4 bases, leaving 24 bases of the junction unmatched. Germline V CDR1 and CDR2: SGHRS, YFSETQ. This CDR3 contains 20 residues. CDR3: CASSAPPNLGGRLLGNEQFF. The CDR3 DNA sequence: TGCGCCAGCAGCGCCCCCCCCAACTTGGGCGGGAGGTTGTTGGGCAATGAGCAGTTCTTC.

This chain connects TRBV7-2 to TRBJ2-5, with a tentative D call TRBD2 (6 bases). V lost 0 bases to trimming and J lost 3 bases, with 23 bases between them. Germline V lookup: CDR1 SGHTA, CDR2 FQGNSA. There are 19 residues in the CDR3. CDR3 residues: CASSLARFLAERVKETQYF. CDR3 coding DNA: TGTGCCAGCAGCTTAGCGCGGTTTTTGGCGGAGCGGGTAAAAGAGACCCAGTACTTC.

The genes are TRBV19 and TRBJ1-2; TRBD1 matches 7 bases. Looked up from germline, CDR1 is LNHDA and CDR2 is SQIVND (reference sequence). The CDR3 covers 13 residues. The trim removed 1 base at V and 6 bases at J, leaving 2 bases unmatched. The CDR3 coding sequence is TGTGCCAGTAGTATAGCTACAGGGGATGGCTACACCTTC. It is translated as CASSIATGDGYTF.

The chain joins TRBV12-5 to TRBJ2-3, with D perhaps matching TRBD2 (6 bases). Germline CDR1 LGHNT, CDR2 FRNRAP. CDR3 length: 19 amino acids. The V gene lost 5 bases and the J gene lost 2 bases, with 26 bases spanning the gap. The CDR3 protein is CASGEALHFGRGNTDTQYF. CDR3 sequence (DNA): TGTGCTAGTGGTGAAGCACTTCACTTTGGGCGGGGAAACACAGATACGCAGTATTTT. Using reference TRBV12-5 and TRBJ2-3 for the parts outside the CDR3, the full variable domain is DARVTQTPRHKVTEMGQEVTMRCQPILGHNTVFWYRQTMMQGLELLAYFRNRAPLDDSGMPKDRFSAEMPDATLATLKIQPSEPRDSAVYFCASGEALHFGRGNTDTQYFGPGTRLTVL.

The chain links TRBV7-2 to TRBJ1-4; D is perhaps TRBD1 (6 bases). V gave up 5 bases and J gave up 2 bases, with 9 bases separating them. The CDR3 covers 14 residues. Germline V gene sequence: CDR1 SGHTA, CDR2 FQGNSA. As DNA, the CDR3 is TGTGCCAGCAGCACAGGGACGACTAATGAAAAACTGTTTTTT. This translates into CASSTGTTNEKLFF.

The chain carries TRBV6-5 and TRBJ1-2; maybe TRBD1 (6 bases). V lost 4 bases to trimming and J lost 6 bases, with 12 bases between them. This CDR3 region has 13 residues. Germline V gene sequence: CDR1 MNHEY, CDR2 SVGAGI. The CDR3, as DNA: TGTGCCAGCAGTTTCTACAGGGTGAATGGCTACACCTTC. Its protein is CASSFYRVNGYTF.

The chain employs TRBV30 and TRBJ2-4, with TRBD1 matching 8 bases. The CDR3 runs to 11 residues. Germline V gene data show CDR1 as GTSNPN and CDR2 as SVGIG (reference sequence). V trimming: 8 bases; J trimming: 7 bases; junction bases outside the gene matches: 4. The CDR3 coding sequence is TGTGCCAGTTACAGGGGGAACATTCAGTACTTC. This translates into CASYRGNIQYF. The variable domain in full, completed from reference TRBV30 and TRBJ2-4, reads SQTIHQWPATLVQPVGSPLSLECTVEGTSNPNLYWYRQAAGRGLQLLFYSVGIGQISSEVPQNLSASRPQDRQFILSSKKLLLSDSGFYLCASYRGNIQYFGAGTRLSVL.

The chain recombines TRBV3-1 (or the pseudogene TRBV3-2) with TRBJ2-5; a weak D match, TRBD2 (5 bases). From germline, CDR1 is LGHDT and CDR2 YNNKEL (reference sequence). The CDR3 runs 14 residues. The V gene lost 1 base and the J gene lost 1 base, with 7 bases spanning the gap. CDR3 in DNA: TGTGCCAGCAGCCAAGGACTAATCCAAGAGACCCAGTACTTC. Translation: CASSQGLIQETQYF.

The chain combines TRBV24-1 with TRBJ2-3; D may be TRBD2 (5 bases). This CDR3 comprises 15 residues. Germline V CDR1 and CDR2: KGHDR, SFDVKD. Trimming left V 9 bases short and J 4 bases short, with 19 bases between. Here the CDR3 reads CATAHRDSYADTQYF. The CDR3 nucleotides read TGTGCCACCGCCCACCGGGATAGCTATGCAGATACGCAGTATTTT.

The rearrangement uses TRBV28 and TRBJ2-7; TRBD1 is a possible D gene (5 bases). Per germline, CDR1 MDHEN and CDR2 SYDVKM. The CDR3 is 12 residues long. Trimming shortened V by 2 bases and J by 4 bases, and 6 bases separated the two germline ends. In DNA, the CDR3 is TGTGCCAGCAGTTTACAGGGTTACGAGCAGTACTTC. Amino acids: CASSLQGYEQYF.

The chain recombines TRBV19 with TRBJ2-7, with D perhaps matching TRBD2 (5 bases). Germline V gene sequence: CDR1 LNHDA, CDR2 SQIVND (reference sequence). V was shortened by 3 bases and J by 7 bases, with 10 bases between the two germline ends. The CDR3 extends over 12 amino acids. The CDR3 nucleotides read TGTGCCAGTAGTATGGGAGCGGTTGAGCAGTACTTC. It translates to CASSMGAVEQYF.

The V gene is TRBV11-2, the J gene TRBJ1-4; no definite D call. V lost 3 bases, J lost 4 bases, and 9 bases lay in between. Germline CDR1 reads SGHAT; CDR2 reads FQNNGV. This CDR3 contains 14 residues. The CDR3 DNA reads TGTGCCAGCAGCTTGTTCGGGATTAATGAAAAACTGTTTTTT. This sequence encodes CASSLFGINEKLFF. Combining the CDR3 with reference TRBV11-2 and TRBJ1-4 gives the whole variable domain EAGVAQSPRYKIIEKRQSVAFWCNPISGHATLYWYQQILGQGPKLLIQFQNNGVVDDSQLPKDRFSAERLKGVDSTLKIQPAKLEDSAVYLCASSLFGINEKLFFGSGTQLSVL.

The chain links TRBV5-4 to TRBJ2-7; D might be TRBD2 (7 bases). Germline values: CDR1 SGHNT, CDR2 YYREEE (reference sequence). V dropped 0 bases and J dropped 5 bases, with 9 bases sitting between them. The CDR3 runs to 13 residues. CDR3 bases: TGTGCCAGCAGCTTGGGCGGGGGCAACGAGCAGTACTTC. Its translation is CASSLGGGNEQYF.

The chain is built from TRBV5-1 and TRBJ2-2; 8 nucleotides line up with TRBD1. The CDR3 length is 15 residues. V was pared by 6 bases and J by 6 bases, with 10 bases of the junction left unmatched. The germline gives CDR1 SGHRS, CDR2 YFSETQ. DNA of the CDR3: TGCGCCAGCAACCGTGGCCAGGGGGCTTCCGGGGAGCTGTTTTTT. This translates into CASNRGQGASGELFF.